The 8 T cell receptor beta chains presented below share a single source sample, sequenced in a study of technical replicates of blood from a few donors. Sequenced by immunoSEQ multiplex PCR; TCRdb stores in-frame clones only, minus some. The data hold around 67,000 clones, with nearly 97% observed a single time. Sequencing was performed on T cells isolated from PBMCs. The receptors come from a human donor in good health.

The rearrangement uses TRBV7-6 and TRBJ2-7, with D perhaps TRBD1 (5 bases). The V end was cut by 1 base, the J end by 0 bases, with 10 bases between. Germline assignment: CDR1 SGHVS and CDR2 FNYEAQ. The CDR3 sequence is 15 residues long. The CDR3 sequence: CASSLEVDSSYEQYF. The DNA for the CDR3 is TGTGCCAGCAGCTTAGAAGTCGACAGCTCCTACGAGCAGTACTTC.

Only a few counts were recorded for this clone. The CDR3 coding sequence is TGTGCTAGTGGTTTGGAGGGGGCCACCATATATTTT. Amino acids: CASGLEGATIYF. The V and J genes are TRBV12-5 and TRBJ1-3; 7 positions match TRBD1. The CDR3 length is 12 residues. V lost 1 base, J lost 9 bases, and 0 bases stayed unmatched. Germline assignment: CDR1 LGHNT and CDR2 FRNRAP. Looking up the rest from reference TRBV12-5 and TRBJ1-3 gives the full variable domain: DARVTQTPRHKVTEMGQEVTMRCQPILGHNTVFWYRQTMMQGLELLAYFRNRAPLDDSGMPKDRFSAEMPDATLATLKIQPSEPRDSAVYFCASGLEGATIYFGEGSWLTVV.

The chain combines TRBV5-6 with TRBJ1-2; D gene uncertain. This CDR3 region has 13 residues. The germline gives CDR1 SGHDT, CDR2 YYEEEE. Trimming took off 0 bases at V and 3 bases at J, with 6 bases between the two ends. Here the CDR3 DNA reads TGTGCCAGCAGCTTGGACGGGGACTATGGCTACACCTTC. It translates to CASSLDGDYGYTF.

J is TRBJ2-1 and V is TRBV14; D may be TRBD2 (5 bases). This CDR3 has 20 residues. With 4 bases removed from V and 0 bases from J, the gap between germline ends came to 25 bases. The germline gives CDR1 SGHDN, CDR2 FVKESK. The CDR3 DNA follows: TGTGCCAGCAGCCTACCGACCGGCGAGGGCACCGCGAGCTCCTACAATGAGCAGTTCTTC. It is translated as CASSLPTGEGTASSYNEQFF.

This chain links TRBV29-1 with TRBJ2-1; D might be TRBD2 (5 bases). This CDR3 is 16 amino acids long. CDR1 SQVTM and CDR2 ANQGSEA come from the germline V gene. The CDR3 DNA sequence: TGCACCACTTATATGGGCAGCGGACCCCTCTACAATGAGCAGTTCTTC. Protein sequence: CTTYMGSGPLYNEQFF.

This chain links TRBV29-1 with TRBJ1-2; D is undetermined. Between the trimmed V and J ends, which lost 3 bases and 3 bases, there was a span of 5 bases. The germline V gene encodes CDR1 SQVTM and CDR2 ANQGSEA. This CDR3 is 11 amino acids long. CDR3 bases: TGCAGCGTTGAGCGCGACTATGGCTACACCTTC. Translation: CSVERDYGYTF.

The CDR3 protein is CASSLWGLHEKLFF. The CDR3, as DNA: TGTGCCAGCAGTTTATGGGGGCTTCATGAAAAACTGTTTTTT. The chain employs TRBV28 and TRBJ1-4; a weak D match, TRBD1 (5 bases). The V gene's germline CDR1 is MDHEN and CDR2 SYDVKM. CDR3 length: 14 amino acids. Trimming took off 0 bases at V and 6 bases at J, with 8 bases between the two ends.

The rearrangement links TRBV19 to TRBJ2-3; the D gene is possibly TRBD2 (5 bases). V was pared by 7 bases and J by 8 bases, with 16 bases between. Germline V lookup: CDR1 LNHDA, CDR2 SQIVND (reference sequence). The CDR3 is 13 amino acids. CDR3 residues: CASTPAAESTQYF. As DNA, the CDR3 is TGTGCCAGTACCCCTGCAGCGGAAAGTACGCAGTATTTT. Variable domain in full (rest from reference TRBV19 and TRBJ2-3): DGGITQSPKYLFRKEGQNVTLSCEQNLNHDAMYWYRQDPGQGLRLIYYSQIVNDFQKGDIAEGYSVSREKKESFPLTVTSAQKNPTAFYLCASTPAAESTQYFGPGTRLTVL.